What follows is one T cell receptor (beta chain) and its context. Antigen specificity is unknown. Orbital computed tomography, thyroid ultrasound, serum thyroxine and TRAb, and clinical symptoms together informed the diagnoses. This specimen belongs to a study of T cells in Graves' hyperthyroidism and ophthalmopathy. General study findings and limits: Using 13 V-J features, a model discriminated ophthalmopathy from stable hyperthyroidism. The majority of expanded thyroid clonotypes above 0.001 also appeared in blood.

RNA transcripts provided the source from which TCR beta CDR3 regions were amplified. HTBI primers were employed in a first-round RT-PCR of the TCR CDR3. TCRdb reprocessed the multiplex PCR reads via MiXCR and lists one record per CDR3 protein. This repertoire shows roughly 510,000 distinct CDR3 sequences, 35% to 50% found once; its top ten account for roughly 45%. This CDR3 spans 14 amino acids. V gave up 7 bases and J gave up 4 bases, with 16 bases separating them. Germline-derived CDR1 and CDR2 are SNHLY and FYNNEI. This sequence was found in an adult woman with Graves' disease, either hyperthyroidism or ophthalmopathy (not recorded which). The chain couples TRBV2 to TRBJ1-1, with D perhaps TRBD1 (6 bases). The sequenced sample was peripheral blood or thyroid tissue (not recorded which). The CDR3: CASNPTGPTTEAFF. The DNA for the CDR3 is TGTGCCAGCAACCCCACAGGGCCCACCACTGAAGCTTTCTTT.